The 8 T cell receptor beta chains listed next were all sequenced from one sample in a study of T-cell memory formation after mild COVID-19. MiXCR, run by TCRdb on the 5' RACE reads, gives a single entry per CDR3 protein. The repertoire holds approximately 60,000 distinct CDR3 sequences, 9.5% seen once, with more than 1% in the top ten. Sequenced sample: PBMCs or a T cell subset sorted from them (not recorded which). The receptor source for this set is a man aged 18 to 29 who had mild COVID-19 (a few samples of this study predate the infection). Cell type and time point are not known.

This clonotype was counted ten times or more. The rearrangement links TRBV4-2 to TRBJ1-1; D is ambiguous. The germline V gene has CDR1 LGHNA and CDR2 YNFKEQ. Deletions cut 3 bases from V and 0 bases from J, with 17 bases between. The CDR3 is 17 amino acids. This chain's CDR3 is CASSHQPVGIMNTEAFF. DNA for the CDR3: TGTGCCAGCAGCCACCAACCTGTGGGAATTATGAACACTGAAGCTTTCTTT.

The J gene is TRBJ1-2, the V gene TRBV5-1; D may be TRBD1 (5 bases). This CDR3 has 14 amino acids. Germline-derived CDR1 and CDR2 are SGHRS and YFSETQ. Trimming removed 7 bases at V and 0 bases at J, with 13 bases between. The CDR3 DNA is TGCGCCAGCCGGAAACAGGCTACTAACTATGGCTACACCTTC. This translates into CASRKQATNYGYTF.

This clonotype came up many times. CDR3 region: CASTSRGINYGYTF. CDR3 DNA sequence: TGTGCCAGCACCTCCCGCGGCATTAACTATGGCTACACCTTC. This rearrangement joins TRBV6-2 or TRBV6-3 to TRBJ1-2; D is unresolved. Trimming pared 7 bases from V and 1 base from J, leaving 13 bases between. Germline loops: CDR1 MNHEY, CDR2 SVGEGT. The CDR3 sequence is 14 residues long.

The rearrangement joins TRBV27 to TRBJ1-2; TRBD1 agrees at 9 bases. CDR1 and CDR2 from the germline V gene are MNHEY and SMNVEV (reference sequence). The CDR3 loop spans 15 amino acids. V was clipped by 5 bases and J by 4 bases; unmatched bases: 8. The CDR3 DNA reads TGTGCCAGCAGTCTCACAGGGGGCGCAGGCTATGGCTACACCTTC. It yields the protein CASSLTGGAGYGYTF.

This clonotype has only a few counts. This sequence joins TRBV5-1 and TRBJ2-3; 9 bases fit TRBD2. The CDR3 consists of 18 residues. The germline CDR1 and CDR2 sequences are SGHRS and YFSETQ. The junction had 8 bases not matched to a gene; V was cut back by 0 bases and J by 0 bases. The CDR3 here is CASSLAVGGGASTDTQYF. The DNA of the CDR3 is TGCGCCAGCAGCTTGGCCGTTGGCGGGGGGGCTAGCACAGATACGCAGTATTTT.

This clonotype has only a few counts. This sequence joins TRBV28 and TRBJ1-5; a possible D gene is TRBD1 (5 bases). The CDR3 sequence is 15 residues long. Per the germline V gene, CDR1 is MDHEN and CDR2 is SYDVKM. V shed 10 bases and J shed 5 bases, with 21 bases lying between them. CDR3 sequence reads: CATFRQREPYQPQHF. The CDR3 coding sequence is TGTGCCACCTTTCGACAGCGGGAACCATATCAGCCCCAGCATTTT.

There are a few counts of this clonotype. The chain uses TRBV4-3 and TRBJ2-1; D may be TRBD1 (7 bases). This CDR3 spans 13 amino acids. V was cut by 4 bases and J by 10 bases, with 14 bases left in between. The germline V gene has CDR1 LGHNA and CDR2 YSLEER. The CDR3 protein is CASSPGGGSEQFF. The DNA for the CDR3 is TGCGCCAGCAGCCCTGGAGGGGGCAGCGAGCAGTTCTTC.

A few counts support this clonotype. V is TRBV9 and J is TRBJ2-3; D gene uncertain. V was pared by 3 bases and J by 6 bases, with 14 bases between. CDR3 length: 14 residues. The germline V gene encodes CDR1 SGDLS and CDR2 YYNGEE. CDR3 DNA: TGTGCCAGCAGCGCAATCGAATTTGGGGATACGCAGTATTTT. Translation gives CASSAIEFGDTQYF.